A single sample gave rise to the 28 T cell receptor beta chains below, sequenced in a study of CD8 T cells in ankylosing spondylitis. TCRdb processed the 5' RACE reads anew with MiXCR; each CDR3 protein has one entry. Here the sample spans 150,000 to 200,000 distinct CDR3 sequences, 15% to 20% being singletons. The specimen sequenced was blood, either unsorted or a sorted T cell fraction (not recorded which). These receptors came from a male donor under 35 with ankylosing spondylitis or in good health (not recorded which).

This clonotype was found many times. This rearrangement joins TRBV7-2 to TRBJ1-3, with D hard to call. The CDR3 runs 14 residues. The germline V and J ends were trimmed by 1 base and 4 bases, with 8 bases remaining between them. Germline lookup yields CDR1 SGHTA and CDR2 FQGNSA. The CDR3 reads CASSLDTLGNTIYF. The CDR3 DNA follows: TGTGCCAGCAGCTTAGACACTCTCGGAAACACCATATATTTT.

The chain uses TRBV10-3 and TRBJ2-7, with a possible D match to TRBD2 (6 bases). The V gene lost 1 base and the J gene lost 0 bases, with 7 bases spanning the gap. Germline V CDR1 and CDR2: ENHRY, SYGVKD. CDR3 length: 14 amino acids. The CDR3 here is CAISEWGDSYEQYF. CDR3 DNA: TGTGCCATCAGTGAGTGGGGGGACTCCTACGAGCAGTACTTC.

This clonotype was picked up many times. This chain uses TRBV12-3 or TRBV12-4 with TRBJ2-3; possible D gene TRBD1, 8 bases. The CDR3 runs 21 residues. V was clipped by 5 bases and J by 4 bases, with 34 bases between them. CDR3: CASSPGTGHLKASGGPDTQYF. For the CDR3, the DNA is TGTGCCAGCAGTCCCGGGACAGGACATTTGAAGGCTAGCGGAGGCCCAGATACGCAGTATTTT.

This clonotype was seen many times. The rearrangement uses TRBV9 and TRBJ2-5, with D uncertain. V dropped 4 bases and J dropped 0 bases, with 13 bases sitting between them. Germline V lookup: CDR1 SGDLS, CDR2 YYNGEE. The CDR3 totals 15 residues. The CDR3: CASSPSTGYQETQYF. The CDR3 bases are TGTGCCAGCAGCCCTTCGACCGGGTACCAAGAGACCCAGTACTTC. Combining the CDR3 with reference TRBV9 and TRBJ2-5 gives the whole variable domain DSGVTQTPKHLITATGQRVTLRCSPRSGDLSVYWYQQSLDQGLQFLIQYYNGEERAKGNILERFSAQQFPDLHSELNLSSLELGDSALYFCASSPSTGYQETQYFGPGTRLLVL.

This clonotype was counted ten times or more. The chain carries TRBV11-2 and TRBJ1-5; a weak D match, TRBD1 (5 bases). The CDR3 covers 15 residues. V was pared by 5 bases and J by 0 bases, with 11 bases between. CDR1 and CDR2 (germline): SGHAT, FQNNGV. DNA for the CDR3: TGTGCCAGCAGCCCCGGGGCGGATAGCAATCAGCCCCAGCATTTT. Translated: CASSPGADSNQPQHF.

The sample holds many counts of this clonotype. The CDR3 reads CASSYSDGSGSYEQYF. CDR3 DNA sequence: TGTGCCAGCAGTTACTCTGACGGGAGTGGTTCCTACGAGCAGTACTTC. The chain links TRBV6-6 to TRBJ2-7; the D gene is possibly TRBD2 (6 bases). The CDR3 contains 16 residues. With 0 bases removed from V and 1 base from J, the gap between germline ends came to 13 bases. Germline-derived CDR1 and CDR2 are MNHNY and SVGAGI (reference sequence).

A few counts support this clonotype. V is TRBV5-5 and J is TRBJ2-7; D gene uncertain. Germline V lookup: CDR1 SGHKS, CDR2 YYEKEE (reference sequence). V gave up 1 base and J gave up 1 base, with 9 bases separating them. CDR3 length: 14 residues. CDR3 region: CASSLFIESYEQYV. CDR3 DNA: TGTGCCAGCAGCTTGTTCATAGAGTCCTACGAGCAGTACGTC.

This clonotype occurred many times. V is TRBV24-1 and J is TRBJ1-1; D may be TRBD1 (5 bases). The V gene's germline CDR1 is KGHDR and CDR2 SFDVKD. V lost 4 bases and J lost 3, with 14 bases in between. The CDR3 runs to 15 residues. Here the CDR3 DNA reads TGTGCCACCAGTGAATCAAAGGGAGGGGACACTGAAGCTTTCTTT. Translating gives CATSESKGGDTEAFF.

This clonotype was counted many times. The chain recombines TRBV5-6 with TRBJ2-7, with 7 positions matching TRBD1. The CDR3 is made up of 14 amino acids. The V gene end was trimmed by 0 bases and the J gene end by 2 bases; junction bases not matched to a gene: 2. CDR1 and CDR2 from the germline V gene are SGHDT and YYEEEE. As DNA, the CDR3 is TGTGCCAGCAGCTTGGGTGGGACAGCCTACGAGCAGTACTTC. Translation gives CASSLGGTAYEQYF.

This clonotype was observed many times. The chain's CDR3 is CASKWIGELFF. The DNA of the CDR3 is TGTGCCAGCAAATGGATCGGGGAGCTGTTTTTT. This sequence joins TRBV27 and TRBJ2-2; no reliable D call. The V and J ends lost 7 bases and 7 bases respectively, with 7 bases between them. The length of the CDR3 is 11 residues. From germline, CDR1 is MNHEY and CDR2 SMNVEV (reference sequence).

This clonotype was seen many times. This chain connects TRBV5-1 to TRBJ2-1, with TRBD2 identical over 8 bases. CDR1 is SGHRS, CDR2 YFSETQ, per germline. The CDR3 contains 16 residues. Losses at the gene ends were 4 bases for V and 8 bases for J; bases not matched to a gene: 14. The CDR3 region has the DNA TGCGCCAGCAGCCCCCCTAAAGCGGGAGATCTCGATGAGCAGTTCTTC. It is translated as CASSPPKAGDLDEQFF.

This clonotype was counted many times. This chain joins TRBV29-1 and TRBJ1-5; D uncertain. The germline V gene encodes CDR1 SQVTM and CDR2 ANQGSEA. The ends were cut back, 6 bases at V and 12 bases at J, with 21 bases in the middle. The CDR3 sequence is 13 residues long. The CDR3 DNA sequence: TGCAGCGTCGGACCGGGCCCCCAATCTCTCCAGCATTTT. As protein: CSVGPGPQSLQHF.

This clonotype has ten or more counts. The chain couples TRBV27 to TRBJ2-5; TRBD2 aligns across 9 bases. V was pared by 6 bases and J by 4 bases, with 9 bases of the junction left unmatched. The CDR3 consists of 15 residues. Per the germline V gene, CDR1 is MNHEY and CDR2 is SMNVEV (reference sequence). The CDR3 nucleotides read TGTGCCAGCAGACCCGGTAGCGGGAGTGGAGAGACCCAGTACTTC. Its translation is CASRPGSGSGETQYF.

The sample holds a few counts of this clonotype. CDR3 sequence reads: CSARVDVPQFF. As DNA, the CDR3 is TGCAGTGCTAGAGTTGACGTACCGCAGTTCTTC. This chain connects TRBV20-1 to TRBJ2-1, with D hard to call. V lost 1 base and J 12 bases, leaving 10 bases between the germline ends. The CDR3 runs 11 residues. Germline V gene data show CDR1 as DFQATT and CDR2 as SNEGSKA (reference sequence).

In this sample, this clonotype turned up a few times. V usage is TRBV7-2 and J usage is TRBJ1-5, with D maybe TRBD1 (6 bases). CDR3 length: 15 amino acids. Per the germline V gene, CDR1 is SGHTA and CDR2 is FQGNSA. V lost 4 bases, J lost 5 bases, and 15 bases lay in between. CDR3 bases: TGTGCCAGCAGCTCATGGGGAAGGGGGGATCAGCCCCAGCATTTT. Protein sequence: CASSSWGRGDQPQHF.

This clonotype was observed at least ten times. V usage is TRBV12-5 and J usage is TRBJ2-5; D ambiguous. Per the germline V gene, CDR1 is LGHNT and CDR2 is FRNRAP. The CDR3 runs 13 residues. V lost 6 bases and J 1 base, leaving 9 bases between the germline ends. The chain's CDR3 is CASGRDLQETQYF. The CDR3 bases are TGTGCTAGTGGAAGAGACCTCCAAGAGACCCAGTACTTC.

This clonotype has more than one count but fewer than ten. The chain carries TRBV25-1 and TRBJ1-4; 8 positions match TRBD1. The ends lost 6 bases at V and 7 bases at J; junction bases unmatched: 7. This CDR3 is built from 14 residues. Per germline, CDR1 MGHDK and CDR2 SYGVNS. The CDR3 DNA follows: TGTGCCAGCAGCCGGACAGGGCCCCCTGAAAAACTGTTTTTT. Its translation: CASSRTGPPEKLFF.

This clonotype was recorded at least ten times. The V gene is TRBV7-7, the J gene TRBJ2-5, with 10 positions matching TRBD1. Germline V gene sequence: CDR1 SSHAT, CDR2 FNYEAQ (reference sequence). This CDR3 is 15 amino acids long. V lost 4 bases and J lost 4; bases outside the gene matches: 6. The CDR3 is CASSYGTGEAETQYF. The CDR3, as DNA: TGTGCCAGCAGCTACGGGACAGGGGAAGCAGAGACCCAGTACTTC.

This clonotype appeared a few times. This chain connects TRBV20-1 to TRBJ2-7; D uncertain. Germline V gene lookup returns CDR1 DFQATT and CDR2 SNEGSKA (reference sequence). This CDR3 is built from 11 residues. The CDR3 region has the DNA TGCAGCCCTTGTGGCGTTTACGAGCAGTACTTC. This gives the protein CSPCGVYEQYF.

This clonotype showed up many times. This chain uses TRBV30 with TRBJ2-1; 7 nucleotides agree with TRBD1. V dropped 5 bases and J dropped 5; count of bases not matched to a gene: 6. Germline values: CDR1 GTSNPN, CDR2 SVGIG (reference sequence). This CDR3 comprises 13 residues. The CDR3 sequence is CAWATGRHNEQFF. DNA for the CDR3: TGTGCCTGGGCGACAGGGCGACACAATGAGCAGTTCTTC.

This clonotype came up many times. The J gene is TRBJ2-5, the V gene TRBV6-5; D assignment may be TRBD1 or TRBD2 (7 bases each). Trimming shortened V by 6 bases and J by 6 bases, and 17 bases separated the two germline ends. CDR3 length: 14 amino acids. Germline V CDR1 and CDR2: MNHEY, SVGAGI. The CDR3 sequence is CASSATGEGKTQYF. CDR3 nucleotides: TGTGCCAGCAGCGCTACAGGGGAGGGGAAGACCCAGTACTTC.

This clonotype was observed at least ten times. A read error is likely, as this CDR3 ends without the conserved phenylalanine or tryptophan. The chain uses TRBV7-9 and TRBJ2-5, with D possibly being TRBD2 (5 bases). With 1 base removed from V and 0 bases from J, the gap between germline ends came to 9 bases. The CDR3 has 15 amino acids. Germline V CDR1 and CDR2: SEHNR, FQNEAQ (reference sequence). In DNA, the CDR3 is TGTGCCAGCAGCTTAGTTGAGGACTACCAAGAGACCCAGTACCTC. Translating it yields CASSLVEDYQETQYL.

The J gene is TRBJ2-7, the V gene TRBV20-1, with TRBD1 matching 7 bases. Trimming cost V 5 bases and J 5 bases; bases outside gene matches: 9. The CDR3 totals 13 residues. The germline CDR1 and CDR2 sequences are DFQATT and SNEGSKA (reference sequence). In nucleotides, the CDR3 is TGCAGTGCTGTACAGGGGCCTAACCACGAGCAGTACTTC. It encodes CSAVQGPNHEQYF.

This clonotype showed up many times. The chain joins TRBV18 to TRBJ1-2; no clear D. Between the trimmed V and J ends, which lost 0 bases and 3 bases, there was a span of 5 bases. Germline V lookup: CDR1 KGHSH, CDR2 LQKENI. CDR3 size: 13 residues. CDR3 DNA sequence: TGTGCCAGCTCACCACCGAATGACTATGGCTACACCTTC. Residues: CASSPPNDYGYTF.

There are many counts of this clonotype. One junction end does not reproduce the germline sequence, and a read error may be involved. This CDR3 reads CASSLAAVSPNF. In DNA form, the CDR3 reads TGTGCCAGCAGCTTAGCGGCCGTCTCACCAAACTTT. The V gene is TRBV7-2, the J gene TRBJ2-3, with D unresolved. This CDR3 region has 12 residues. Germline-derived CDR1 and CDR2 are SGHTA and FQGNSA. The full variable domain, its missing parts supplied by reference TRBV7-2 and TRBJ2-3, is GAGVSQSPSNKVTEKGKDVELRCDPISGHTALYWYRQSLGQGLEFLIYFQGNSAPDKSGLPSDRFSAERTGGSVSTLTIQRTQQEDSAVYLCASSLAAVSPNFGPGTRLTVL.

This clonotype was seen ten or more times. This chain connects TRBV29-1 to TRBJ2-3, with D possibly matching TRBD2 (5 bases). Per germline, CDR1 SQVTM and CDR2 ANQGSEA. The CDR3 loop spans 15 amino acids. V gave up 2 bases and J gave up 0 bases, with 12 bases separating them. This CDR3 reads CSVELGRGSTDTQYF. The CDR3 coding sequence is TGCAGCGTTGAATTGGGCCGGGGAAGCACAGATACGCAGTATTTT.

This clonotype was counted at least ten times. V and J are TRBV2 and TRBJ2-1; D assignment may be TRBD1 or TRBD2 (6 bases each). The CDR3 has 15 amino acids. The ends were cut back, 2 bases at V and 7 bases at J, with 15 bases in the middle. Per the germline V gene, CDR1 is SNHLY and CDR2 is FYNNEI. CDR3: CASSERGVLTNEQFF. In DNA, the CDR3 is TGTGCCAGCAGTGAAAGGGGGGTACTCACAAATGAGCAGTTCTTC.

This clonotype showed up just once. For the CDR3, the DNA is TGTGCCAGCAGCTTAAGACTAGCGGGAGGGGCTAGCACAGATACGCAGTATTTT. It codes for CASSLRLAGGASTDTQYF. J is TRBJ2-3 and V is TRBV11-3, with TRBD2 matching 14 bases. Looked up from germline, CDR1 is SGHNT and CDR2 is YENEEA. The ends lost 2 bases at V and 0 bases at J; junction bases unmatched: 4. The CDR3 covers 18 residues.